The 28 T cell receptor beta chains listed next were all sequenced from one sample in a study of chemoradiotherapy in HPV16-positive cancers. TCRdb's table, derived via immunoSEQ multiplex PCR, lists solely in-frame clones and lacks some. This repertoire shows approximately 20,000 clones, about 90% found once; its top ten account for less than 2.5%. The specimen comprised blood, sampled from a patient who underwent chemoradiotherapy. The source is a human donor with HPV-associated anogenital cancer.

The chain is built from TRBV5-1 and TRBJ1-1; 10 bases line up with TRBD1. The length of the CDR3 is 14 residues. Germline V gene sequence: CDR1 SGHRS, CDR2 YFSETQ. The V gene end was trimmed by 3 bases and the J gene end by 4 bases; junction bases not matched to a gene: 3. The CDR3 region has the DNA TGCGCCAGCAGCTCAGGACAGGGGGTCACTGAAGCTTTCTTT. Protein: CASSSGQGVTEAFF.

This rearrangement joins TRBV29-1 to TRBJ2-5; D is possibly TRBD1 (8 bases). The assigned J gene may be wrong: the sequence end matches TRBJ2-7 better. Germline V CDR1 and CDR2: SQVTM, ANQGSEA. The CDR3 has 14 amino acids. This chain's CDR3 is CSVSTGGLNYEQYF. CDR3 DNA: TGCAGCGTCTCAACAGGGGGACTAAACTACGAGCAGTACTTC.

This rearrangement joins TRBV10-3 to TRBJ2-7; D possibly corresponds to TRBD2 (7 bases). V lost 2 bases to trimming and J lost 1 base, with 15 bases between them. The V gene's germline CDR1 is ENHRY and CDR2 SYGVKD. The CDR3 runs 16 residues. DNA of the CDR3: TGTGCCATCAGTGAGCCCGGGGGGCGGATATCCTACGAGCAGTACTTC. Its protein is CAISEPGGRISYEQYF.

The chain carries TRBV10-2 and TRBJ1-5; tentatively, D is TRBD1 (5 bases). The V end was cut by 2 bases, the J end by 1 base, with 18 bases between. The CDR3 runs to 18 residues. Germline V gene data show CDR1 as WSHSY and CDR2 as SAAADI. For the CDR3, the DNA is TGCGCCAGCAGTGAGGCTCGTGGAGGGGTCGGGAGCAATCAGCCCCAGCATTTT. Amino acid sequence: CASSEARGGVGSNQPQHF.

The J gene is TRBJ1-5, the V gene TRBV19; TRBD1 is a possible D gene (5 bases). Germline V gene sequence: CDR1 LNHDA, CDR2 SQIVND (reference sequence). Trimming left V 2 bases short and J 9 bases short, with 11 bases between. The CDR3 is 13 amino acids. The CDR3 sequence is CASSISTDRPQHF. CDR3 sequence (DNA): TGTGCCAGTAGTATAAGTACCGACAGGCCCCAGCATTTT.

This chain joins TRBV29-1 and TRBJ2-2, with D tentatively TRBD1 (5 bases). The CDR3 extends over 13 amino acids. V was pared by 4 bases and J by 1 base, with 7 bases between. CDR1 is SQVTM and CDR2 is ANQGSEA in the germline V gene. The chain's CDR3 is CSVGQLNTGELFF. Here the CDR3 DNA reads TGCAGCGTTGGACAGCTGAACACCGGGGAGCTGTTTTTT.

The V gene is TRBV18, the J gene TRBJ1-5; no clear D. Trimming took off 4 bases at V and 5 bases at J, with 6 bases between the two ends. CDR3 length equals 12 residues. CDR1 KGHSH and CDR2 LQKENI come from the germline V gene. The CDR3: CASSLNDQPQHF. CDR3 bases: TGTGCCAGCTCACTTAATGATCAGCCCCAGCATTTT.

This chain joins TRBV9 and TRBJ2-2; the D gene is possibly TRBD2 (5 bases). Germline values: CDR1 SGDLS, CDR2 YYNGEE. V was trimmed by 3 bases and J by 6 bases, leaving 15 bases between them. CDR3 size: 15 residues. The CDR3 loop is CASSARRIEAGELFF. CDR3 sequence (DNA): TGTGCCAGCAGCGCGCGGAGGATAGAGGCCGGGGAGCTGTTTTTT. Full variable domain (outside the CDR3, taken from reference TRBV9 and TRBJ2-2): DSGVTQTPKHLITATGQRVTLRCSPRSGDLSVYWYQQSLDQGLQFLIQYYNGEERAKGNILERFSAQQFPDLHSELNLSSLELGDSALYFCASSARRIEAGELFFGEGSRLTVL.

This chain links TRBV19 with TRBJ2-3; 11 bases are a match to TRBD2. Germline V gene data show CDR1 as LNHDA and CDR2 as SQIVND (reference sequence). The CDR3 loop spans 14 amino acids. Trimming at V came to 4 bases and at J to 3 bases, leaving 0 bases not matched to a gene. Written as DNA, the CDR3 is TGTGCCAGTAGTACTAGCGGGAGGACAGATACGCAGTATTTT. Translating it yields CASSTSGRTDTQYF.

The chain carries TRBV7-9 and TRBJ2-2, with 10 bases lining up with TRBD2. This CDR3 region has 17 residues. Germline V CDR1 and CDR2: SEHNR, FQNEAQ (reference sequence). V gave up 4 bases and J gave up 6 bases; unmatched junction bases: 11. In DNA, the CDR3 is TGTGCCAGCAGCTCCCCCCTCACTAGCGGGACCGCCGGGGAGCTGTTTTTT. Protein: CASSSPLTSGTAGELFF.

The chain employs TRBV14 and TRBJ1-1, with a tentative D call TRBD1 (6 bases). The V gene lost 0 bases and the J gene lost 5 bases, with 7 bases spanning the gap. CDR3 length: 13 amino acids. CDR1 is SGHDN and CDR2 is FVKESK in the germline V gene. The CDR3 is CASSQDRGTEAFF. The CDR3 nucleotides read TGTGCCAGCAGCCAAGATAGGGGGACTGAAGCTTTCTTT.

The CDR3 DNA is TGTGCCAGCAGCCCTTACAGCTCCTACAATGAGCAGTTCTTC. It yields the protein CASSPYSSYNEQFF. The V gene is TRBV7-3, the J gene TRBJ2-1; D uncertain. This CDR3 is built from 14 residues. The germline gives CDR1 SGHTA, CDR2 FQGTGA. The V end lost 5 bases, the J end lost 0 bases, and 8 bases lay between the germline ends.

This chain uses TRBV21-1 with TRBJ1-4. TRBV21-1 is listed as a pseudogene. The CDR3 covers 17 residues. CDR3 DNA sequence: TGTGCCAGCAGCGAAGCAGAGGTGGTCATATCTAATGAAAAACTGTTTTTT. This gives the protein CASSEAEVVISNEKLFF.

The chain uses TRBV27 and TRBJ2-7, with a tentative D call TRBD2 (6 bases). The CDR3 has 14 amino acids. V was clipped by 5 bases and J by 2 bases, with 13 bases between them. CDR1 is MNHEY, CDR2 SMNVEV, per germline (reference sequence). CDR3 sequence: CASSITGVPYEQYF. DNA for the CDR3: TGTGCCAGCAGTATCACGGGGGTTCCCTACGAGCAGTACTTC.

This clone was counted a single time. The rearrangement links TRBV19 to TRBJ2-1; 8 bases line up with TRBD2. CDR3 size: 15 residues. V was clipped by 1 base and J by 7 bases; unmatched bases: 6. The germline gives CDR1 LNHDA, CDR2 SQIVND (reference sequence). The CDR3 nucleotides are TGTGCCAGTAGTATAGTAACGGGAGGGCCGAATGAGCAGTTCTTC. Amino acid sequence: CASSIVTGGPNEQFF. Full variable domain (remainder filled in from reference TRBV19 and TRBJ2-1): DGGITQSPKYLFRKEGQNVTLSCEQNLNHDAMYWYRQDPGQGLRLIYYSQIVNDFQKGDIAEGYSVSREKKESFPLTVTSAQKNPTAFYLCASSIVTGGPNEQFFGPGTRLTVL.

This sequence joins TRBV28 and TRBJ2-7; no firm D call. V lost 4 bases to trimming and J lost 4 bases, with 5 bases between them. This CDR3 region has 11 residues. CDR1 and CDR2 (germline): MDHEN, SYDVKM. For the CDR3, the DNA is TGTGCCAGCAGTTCCCGTTACGAGCAGTACTTC. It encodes CASSSRYEQYF.

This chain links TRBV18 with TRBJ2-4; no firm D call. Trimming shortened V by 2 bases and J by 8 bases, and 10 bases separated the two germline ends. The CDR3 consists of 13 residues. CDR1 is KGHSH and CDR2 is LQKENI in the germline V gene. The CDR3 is CASSPNLEDIQYF. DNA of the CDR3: TGTGCCAGCTCACCAAATCTTGAGGACATTCAGTACTTC.

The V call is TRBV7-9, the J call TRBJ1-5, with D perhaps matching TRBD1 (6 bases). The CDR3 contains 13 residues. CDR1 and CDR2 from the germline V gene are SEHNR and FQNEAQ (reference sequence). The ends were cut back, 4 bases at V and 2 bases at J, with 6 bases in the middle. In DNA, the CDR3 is TGTGCCAGCAGCTGGACAGGCAATCAGCCCCAGCATTTT. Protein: CASSWTGNQPQHF.

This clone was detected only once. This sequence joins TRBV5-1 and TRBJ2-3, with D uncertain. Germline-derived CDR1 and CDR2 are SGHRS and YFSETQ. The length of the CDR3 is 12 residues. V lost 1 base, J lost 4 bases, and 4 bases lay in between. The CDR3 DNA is TGCGCCAGCAGCTTGACTCCAGATACGCAGTATTTT. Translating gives CASSLTPDTQYF. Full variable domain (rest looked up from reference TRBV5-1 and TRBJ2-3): KAGVTQTPRYLIKTRGQQVTLSCSPISGHRSVSWYQQTPGQGLQFLFEYFSETQRNKGNFPGRFSGRQFSNSRSEMNVSTLELGDSALYLCASSLTPDTQYFGPGTRLTVL.

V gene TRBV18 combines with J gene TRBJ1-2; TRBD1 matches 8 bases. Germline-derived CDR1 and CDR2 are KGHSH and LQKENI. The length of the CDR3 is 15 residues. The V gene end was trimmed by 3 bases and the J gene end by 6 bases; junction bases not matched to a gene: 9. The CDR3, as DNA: TGTGCCAGCTCACCTCAGGGGGCCGGGAGGGATGGCTACACCTTC. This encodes CASSPQGAGRDGYTF. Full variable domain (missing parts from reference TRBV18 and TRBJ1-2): NAGVMQNPRHLVRRRGQEARLRCSPMKGHSHVYWYRQLPEEGLKFMVYLQKENIIDESGMPKERFSAEFPKEGPSILRIQQVVRGDSAAYFCASSPQGAGRDGYTFGSGTRLTVV.

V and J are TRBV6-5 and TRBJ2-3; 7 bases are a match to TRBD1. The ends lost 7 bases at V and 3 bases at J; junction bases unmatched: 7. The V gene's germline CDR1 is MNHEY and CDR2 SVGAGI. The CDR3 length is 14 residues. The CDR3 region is CASTNRGRTDTQYF. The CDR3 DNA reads TGTGCCAGCACCAACAGGGGACGAACAGATACGCAGTATTTT.

Here the CDR3 DNA reads TGTGCCAGCTCAGTCTCCTTAGCAGAGACCCAGTACTTC. It is translated as CASSVSLAETQYF. The chain has TRBV18 and TRBJ2-5; D uncertain. CDR1 is KGHSH and CDR2 is LQKENI in the germline V gene. The V end was cut by 5 bases, the J end by 4 bases, with 11 bases between. CDR3 size: 13 residues.

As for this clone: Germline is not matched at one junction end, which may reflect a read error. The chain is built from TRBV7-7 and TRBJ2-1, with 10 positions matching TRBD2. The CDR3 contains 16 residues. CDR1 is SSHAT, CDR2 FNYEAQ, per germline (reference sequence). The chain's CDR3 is CASSLGPSGSSNEQFF. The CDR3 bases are TGTGCTAGCAGCTTAGGCCCTAGCGGGAGTTCGAATGAGCAGTTCTTC.

The CDR3 is CASSLGGGMPSDTQYF. The CDR3 DNA reads as TGTGCCAGCAGCTTGGGGGGGGGTATGCCGTCAGATACGCAGTATTTT. The chain uses TRBV5-4 and TRBJ2-3; 7 bases agree with TRBD2. Germline V lookup: CDR1 SGHNT, CDR2 YYREEE (reference sequence). V was pared by 0 bases and J by 4 bases, with 8 bases of the junction left unmatched. The CDR3 consists of 16 residues.

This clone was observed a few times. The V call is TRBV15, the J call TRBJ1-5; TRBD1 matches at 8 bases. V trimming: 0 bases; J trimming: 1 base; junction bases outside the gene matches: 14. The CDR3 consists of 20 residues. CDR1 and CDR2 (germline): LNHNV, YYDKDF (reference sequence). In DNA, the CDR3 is TGTGCCACCAGCAGAGATCCAGTGGGTCAGGGGGCGGGGAGCAATCAGCCCCAGCATTTT. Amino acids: CATSRDPVGQGAGSNQPQHF.

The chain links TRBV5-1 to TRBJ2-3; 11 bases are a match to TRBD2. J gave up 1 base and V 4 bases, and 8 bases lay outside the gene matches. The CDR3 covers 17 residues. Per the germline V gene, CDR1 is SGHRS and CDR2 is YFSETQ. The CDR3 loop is CASSRTSGSYRTDTQYF. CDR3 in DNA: TGCGCCAGCAGCAGAACTAGCGGGAGTTACCGCACAGATACGCAGTATTTT.

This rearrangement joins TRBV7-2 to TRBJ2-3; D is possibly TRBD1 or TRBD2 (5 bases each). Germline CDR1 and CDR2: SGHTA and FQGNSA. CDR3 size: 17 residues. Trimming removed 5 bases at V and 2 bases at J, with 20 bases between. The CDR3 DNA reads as TGTGCCAGCAGCCCCGGAGCCGGGACCTATTTCACAGATACGCAGTATTTT. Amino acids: CASSPGAGTYFTDTQYF.

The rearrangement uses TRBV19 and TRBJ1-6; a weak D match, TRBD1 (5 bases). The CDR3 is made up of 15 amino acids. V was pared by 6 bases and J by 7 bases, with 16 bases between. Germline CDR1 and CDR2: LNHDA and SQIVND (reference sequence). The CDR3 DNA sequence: TGTGCCAGTAGGTCCAGGGCCGGAGAAAATTCACCCCTCCACTTT. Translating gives CASRSRAGENSPLHF.